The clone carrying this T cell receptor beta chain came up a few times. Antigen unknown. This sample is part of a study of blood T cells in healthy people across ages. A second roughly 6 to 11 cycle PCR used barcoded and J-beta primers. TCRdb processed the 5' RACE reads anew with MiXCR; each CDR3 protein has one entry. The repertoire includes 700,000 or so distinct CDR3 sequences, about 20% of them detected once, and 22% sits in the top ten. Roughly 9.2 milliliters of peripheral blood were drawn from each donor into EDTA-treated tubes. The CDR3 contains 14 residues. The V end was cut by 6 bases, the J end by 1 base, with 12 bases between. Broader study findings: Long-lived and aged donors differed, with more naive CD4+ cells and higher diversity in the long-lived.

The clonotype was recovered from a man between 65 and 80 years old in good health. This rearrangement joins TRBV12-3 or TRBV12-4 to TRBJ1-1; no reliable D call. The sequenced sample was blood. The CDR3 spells CASRPAARNTEAFF. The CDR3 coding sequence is TGTGCCAGCAGACCGGCAGCAAGGAACACTGAAGCTTTCTTT.